Below, 3 T cell receptor beta chains from the same sample are listed, as sequenced in a study of immune cell composition in non-small cell lung cancer. Normal lung was sampled as far from the tumour as possible, at least 3 cm. Some clones are missing from TCRdb's copy, which holds only in-frame ones; the method was immunoSEQ multiplex PCR. The sample contains 3,000 to 3,500 clones, 65% to 70% of which appear only once. Sequencing was carried out using non-adjacent lung tissue. The receptors were gathered from a human donor with non-small cell lung cancer.

The V gene is TRBV2, the J gene TRBJ1-1; D is unresolved. V was trimmed by 9 bases and J by 1 base, leaving 15 bases between them. The CDR3 extends over 14 amino acids. Per germline, CDR1 SNHLY and CDR2 FYNNEI. CDR3 coding DNA: TGTGCCAGTCGAATCAGGCAGCCGAACACTGAAGCTTTCTTT. Residues: CASRIRQPNTEAFF.

This chain connects TRBV28 to TRBJ1-1; D not certain. V lost 10 bases and J lost 14, with 23 bases in between. Per the germline V gene, CDR1 is MDHEN and CDR2 is SYDVKM. CDR3 length: 12 amino acids. CDR3 protein: CATLYIGDRMFF. CDR3 coding DNA: TGTGCCACCCTCTACATCGGGGATAGGATGTTCTTT.

This clone has only one observation. The chain joins TRBV27 to TRBJ2-1; D uncertain. From germline, CDR1 is MNHEY and CDR2 SMNVEV (reference sequence). With 9 bases removed from V and 8 bases from J, the gap between germline ends came to 17 bases. The length of the CDR3 is 13 residues. The DNA for the CDR3 is TGTGCCAGTGAAAATGCGGATTCAGATGAGCAGTTCTTC. Its translation: CASENADSDEQFF.